This T cell receptor beta chain was captured in a study of blood T cell repertoires in COVID-19. In the authors' methods: Quantification of nucleated cells was approximated via reference gene primer amplification. Profiling relied on immunoSEQ multiplex PCR, and the TCRdb table lists in-frame clones only, not all of them. From that table come the V and J calls and clone size; the DNA was used to work out D and trimming. The sample gives 95,000 to 150,000 clones, roughly 83% of which show up once; about 5.7% is in the top ten. The CDR3 is made up of 15 amino acids. V lost 4 bases, J lost 5 bases, and 14 bases lay in between. From germline, CDR1 is MGHRA and CDR2 YSYEKL.

This clonotype originated in a human donor in a cohort sampled during active COVID-19. The chain couples TRBV4-1 to TRBJ1-4, with D possibly being TRBD1 (5 bases). Sequenced material: peripheral blood. CDR3 in DNA: TGCGCCAGCAGCCCCTCTACAGGAAGGAATGAAAAACTGTTTTTT. The encoded protein is CASSPSTGRNEKLFF.